This record concerns one T cell receptor (beta chain) sequence. Its antigen remains unidentified. The entry originates in a study of cytomegalovirus exposure and HLA in healthy donors. General study points: The productive fraction for most TCR beta V segments was about 87% or about 30% in an earlier analysis.

Germline V lookup: CDR1 SNHLY, CDR2 FYNNEI. CDR3 length equals 13 residues. The trim removed 8 bases at V and 6 bases at J, leaving 8 bases unmatched. The PCR had 60 Vbeta and 13 Jbeta primers. Data came from immunoSEQ multiplex PCR; TCRdb stores just in-frame clones and leaves some out. The repertoire holds around 160,000 clones, with over 60% as singletons. This chain connects TRBV2 to TRBJ2-5, with 8 bases aligning to TRBD2. Sequenced input: PBMCs. The clonotype originates from a man aged 40-50 years in good health and CMV-seropositive. The CDR3 is CASDRAGAKTQYF. Written as DNA, the CDR3 is TGTGCCAGCGATCGAGCGGGAGCGAAGACCCAGTACTTC.